The 29 T cell receptor beta chains in this list originate from one sample, sequenced in a study of tissue T cells after allogeneic stem cell transplantation. Data came from immunoSEQ multiplex PCR; TCRdb stores just in-frame clones and leaves some out. The data hold over 7,500 clones, with approximately 50% observed a single time. Time point described: mouse harvest day 7 after allogeneic transplant. Tail vein injection delivered 10^7 T-cell-depleted bone marrow cells and 10^6 splenic CD5+ T cells. Material: gut tissue. These receptors all come from a female BALB/c mouse given C57BL/6 T cells with graft-versus-host disease after an allogeneic hematopoietic cell transplant.

With regard to this clone: Mouse names are used for the genes. The DNA ends 1 residue before the CDR3 does, and the rest of the CDR3 is filled in from the germline J gene. This chain connects TRBV19 to TRBJ2-3, with TRBD2 matching over 11 bases. This CDR3 has 15 residues. The J segment lost 2 bases and the V segment lost 4 bases, leaving 3 bases of the junction unmatched. CDR1 is FNHDT and CDR2 is SITEND in the germline V gene (reference sequence). CDR3 DNA, as far as it was read: TGTGCCAGCAGTCCGGACTGGGGGGTTGCAGAAACGCTGTAT. It translates to CASSPDWGVAETLY. The entire CDR3 reads CASSPDWGVAETLYF.

Comments on this clone: Mouse gene names and germline throughout. The CDR3 end lies 1 residue beyond the end of the read and is filled in from the germline J gene. The rearrangement uses TRBV19 and TRBJ1-1; TRBD1 agrees at 10 bases. This CDR3 has 15 residues. Germline V gene data show CDR1 as FNHDT and CDR2 as SITEND (reference sequence). The V segment lost 4 bases and the J segment 1 base; nucleotides outside the gene matches: 4. The sequenced part of the CDR3 DNA is TGTGCCAGCAGTCCCCGGGACAGGGGAAACACAGAAGTCTTC. This gives the protein CASSPRDRGNTEVF. In full, the CDR3 is CASSPRDRGNTEVFF. The full variable domain, in which reference TRBV19 and TRBJ1-1 provide the parts outside the CDR3, is GGIITQTPKFLIGQEGQKLTLKCQQNFNHDTMYWYRQDSGKGLRLIYYSITENDLQKGDLSEGYDASREKKSSFSLTVTSAQKNEMAVFLCASSPRDRGNTEVFFGKGTRLTVV.

Concerning this clone: Germline and genes here are mouse. The read gets to within 1 residue of the CDR3 end, and the germline J gene fills in the rest. The V and J genes are TRBV26 and TRBJ2-1, with D possibly TRBD1 on 5 matching bases. CDR3 length: 13 residues. Germline CDR1 is KGHPV and CDR2 is FQNQEV (reference sequence). V lost 0 bases and J 6 bases, leaving 6 bases between the germline ends. The CDR3 DNA, read in part, is TGTGCCAGCAGTCTGTCGAGGGGTGCTGAGCAGTTC. Translating gives CASSLSRGAEQF. The whole CDR3 sequence reads CASSLSRGAEQFF.

Note on this clone: Genes and germline are mouse. The CDR3 goes on 1 residue after the read ends, and that part is filled in from the germline J gene. The V and J genes are TRBV15 and TRBJ2-2, with D tentatively TRBD1 (6 bases). Germline CDR1 reads SGHND; CDR2 reads FRSKSL. This CDR3 is 13 amino acids long. The V end was cut by 6 bases, the J end by 4 bases, with 9 bases between. The DNA read from the CDR3 is TGTGCCAGCAGCCGGGACACCACCGGGCAGCTCTAC. It yields the protein CASSRDTTGQLY. The entire CDR3 reads CASSRDTTGQLYF.

This clone appeared a few times. Genes and germline are mouse. The read ends 1 residue shy of where the CDR3 ends; the end is completed using the germline J gene. This chain joins TRBV13-1 and TRBJ1-1; 7 bases line up with TRBD1. From germline, CDR1 is NSHNY and CDR2 SYGAGN. The CDR3 has 13 residues. After removal of 3 bases from V and 1 base from J, the junction contained 0 bases not matched to a gene. The CDR3 DNA, read in part, is TGTGCCAGCAGTGGGGACAGAAACACAGAAGTCTTC. Translation gives CASSGDRNTEVF. The complete CDR3 sequence is CASSGDRNTEVFF.

Worth noting for this clone: Gene names refer to mouse genes. The CDR3 end is not reached by the read, which stops 1 residue before it; the germline J gene fills it in. The V gene is TRBV16, the J gene TRBJ2-7; D remains ambiguous. V lost 1 base, J lost 6 bases, and 10 bases lay in between. This CDR3 has 13 amino acids. Germline CDR1 is SGHSA and CDR2 is FRNQAP. The sequenced CDR3 bases are TGTGCAAGCAGCTTAGTGGGAGGGAGTGAACAGTAC. Translation: CASSLVGGSEQY. In full, the CDR3 reads CASSLVGGSEQYF.

On this clone: The genes and germline here are from mouse. The CDR3 is cut off 1 residue early in the read; its end comes from the germline J gene. The chain is built from TRBV26 and TRBJ1-2, with D maybe TRBD1 (6 bases). Germline CDR1 KGHPV, CDR2 FQNQEV (reference sequence). The CDR3 loop spans 14 amino acids. Trimming stripped 2 bases from V and 0 bases from J, with 7 bases between. CDR3 amino acids: CASSLNRANSDYTF. The part of the CDR3 DNA that was read is TGTGCCAGCAGTCTGAACAGGGCAAACTCCGACTACACC. The entire variable domain, with the rest obtained from reference TRBV26 and TRBJ1-2, is as follows: NSKVIQTPRYLVKGQGQKAKMRCIPEKGHPVVFWYQQNKNNEFKFLINFQNQEVLQQIDMTEKRFSAECPSNSPCSLEIQSSEAGDSALYLCASSLNRANSDYTFGSGTRLLVI.

This clone has only a few counts. Gene names denote mouse genes. The read ends 1 residue before the CDR3 terminus; that terminus is restored from the germline J gene. The V call is TRBV26, the J call TRBJ1-3; no definite D call. The V end lost 4 bases, the J end lost 0 bases, and 7 bases lay between the germline ends. Germline V gene data show CDR1 as KGHPV and CDR2 as FQNQEV (reference sequence). The CDR3 contains 14 residues. The part of the CDR3 DNA that was read is TGTGCCAGCAGTCCCGACATTTCTGGAAATACGCTCTAT. Amino acid sequence: CASSPDISGNTLY. The whole CDR3 protein reads CASSPDISGNTLYF.

Remarks on this clone: Mouse gene names and germline throughout. The CDR3 is cut off 1 residue early in the read; its end comes from the germline J gene. This chain joins TRBV26 and TRBJ2-4; D is unclear. This CDR3 region has 14 residues. CDR1 KGHPV and CDR2 FQNQEV come from the germline V gene (reference sequence). Trimming took off 3 bases at V and 0 bases at J, with 7 bases between the two ends. CDR3 protein: CASSLWSSQNTLYF. The DNA read from the CDR3 is TGTGCCAGCAGTCTTTGGTCTAGTCAAAACACCTTGTAC.

The table lists this clone with a few counts. Mouse germline and gene names are used. From the germline J gene comes the end of the CDR3, since the read stops 1 residue before it. V and J are TRBV23 and TRBJ1-2; the tabulated D call, TRBD1, remains unverified against the DNA. The CDR3 runs 17 residues. The germline V gene has CDR1 KGHTA and CDR2 FQNQQP. CDR3 DNA (partial): TGCTCCAGCAGTCAATCGTCCCAGGGGGGTGCAAACTCCGACTACACC. This codes for CSSSQSSQGGANSDYT. The full CDR3 sequence reads CSSSQSSQGGANSDYTF.

This clone came up a few times. Genes and germline come from the mouse. The read ends 1 residue early relative to the CDR3; the germline J gene fills the gap. The chain recombines TRBV15 with TRBJ2-1; perhaps D is TRBD1 or TRBD2 (5 bases each). The germline V gene encodes CDR1 SGHND and CDR2 FRSKSL. V was cut by 3 bases and J by 2 bases, with 5 bases left in between. The CDR3 spans 13 residues. The CDR3 spells CASSLGDYAEQFF. The CDR3 bases that were read are TGTGCCAGCAGTTTGGGGGACTATGCTGAGCAGTTC.

Comment on this clone: Genes and germline are mouse. Read coverage stops 1 residue before the CDR3 terminus; the germline J gene supplies the remainder. The rearrangement joins TRBV26 to TRBJ2-2, with a weak D call TRBD1 (6 bases). The CDR3 has 14 residues. V was trimmed by 5 bases and J by 3 bases, leaving 10 bases between them. Germline CDR1 KGHPV, CDR2 FQNQEV (reference sequence). CDR3 DNA (partial): TGTGCCAGCAGTTACAGGGCGGACACCGGGCAGCTCTAC. Protein product: CASSYRADTGQLY. The CDR3 as a whole reads CASSYRADTGQLYF.

Notes on this clone: Germline and genes: mouse. The sequenced fragment ends 1 residue before the CDR3 boundary, so the rest is inferred from the germline J gene. The rearrangement uses TRBV15 and TRBJ2-5; TRBD1 aligns across 9 bases. Germline loops: CDR1 SGHND, CDR2 FRSKSL. The CDR3 has 14 residues. Trimming cost V 7 bases and J 1 base; bases outside gene matches: 3. The DNA read from the CDR3 is TGTGCCAGCAAAACAGGGGGCGACCAAGACACCCAGTAC. Amino acid sequence: CASKTGGDQDTQY. The CDR3 in its entirety is CASKTGGDQDTQYF.

Note on this clone: Gene names refer to mouse genes. The read terminates 1 residue ahead of where the CDR3 ends, so the germline J gene completes it. The V call is TRBV23, the J call TRBJ1-1; the DNA was not compared with TRBD1, the D call given in the table. Germline assignment: CDR1 KGHTA and CDR2 FQNQQP. CDR3 length equals 13 residues. The CDR3: CSSSPGENTEVFF. Incomplete CDR3 DNA: TGCTCCAGCAGTCCAGGGGAGAACACAGAAGTCTTC. The entire variable domain, with the rest obtained from reference TRBV23 and TRBJ1-1, is as follows: DAAVTQKPRYLIKMKGQEAEMKCIPEKGHTAVFWYQQKQSKELKFLIYFQNQQPLDQIDMVKERFSAVCPSSSLCSLGIRTCEAEDSALYLCSSSPGENTEVFFGKGTRLTVV.

Regarding this clone: The genes and germline here are from mouse. Read coverage stops 1 residue before the CDR3 terminus; the germline J gene supplies the remainder. J is TRBJ2-7 and V is TRBV26; the match to TRBD1 covers 7 bases. With V trimmed by 3 bases and J by 0 bases, 2 bases remained unmatched. The CDR3 length is 14 residues. CDR1 is KGHPV, CDR2 FQNQEV, per germline (reference sequence). Here the CDR3 reads CASSLRDSSYEQYF. The sequenced part of the CDR3 DNA is TGTGCCAGCAGTCTCCGGGACAGCTCCTATGAACAGTAC.

A note on this clone: Gene names follow the mouse nomenclature. The read halts 1 residue ahead of the CDR3 end, with the missing end drawn from the germline J gene. The gene calls are TRBV16 and TRBJ2-7; the match to TRBD2 covers 7 bases. This CDR3 is 14 amino acids long. Germline V gene data show CDR1 as SGHSA and CDR2 as FRNQAP. With V trimmed by 0 bases and J by 2 bases, 1 base remained unmatched. The CDR3 DNA, read in part, is TGTGCAAGCAGCTTAGATGGGGGGACCTATGAACAGTAC. Its protein product is CASSLDGGTYEQY. Given in full, the CDR3 is CASSLDGGTYEQYF.

For this clone: Gene labels here are mouse ones. The CDR3 end is not reached by the read, which stops 1 residue before it; the germline J gene fills it in. The chain recombines TRBV3 with TRBJ2-7, with TRBD2 matching 8 bases. Germline V CDR1 and CDR2: SNHLY, FYNGKV (reference sequence). Germline trimming cut 5 bases from V and 2 bases from J; bases unmatched to any gene: 5. This CDR3 region has 14 residues. This CDR3 is CASSPGGRPYEQYF. Incomplete CDR3 DNA: TGTGCCAGCAGCCCGGGGGGGCGCCCCTATGAACAGTAC.

Turning to this clone: The listed genes are named as in mouse. The read stops 1 residue short of the end of the CDR3; the missing end is completed from the germline J gene. The chain links TRBV17 to TRBJ2-2; TRBD1 aligns across 8 bases. The CDR3 contains 12 residues. The germline V gene encodes CDR1 MNHDT and CDR2 YYDKIL. V was pared by 6 bases and J by 6 bases, with 0 bases of the junction left unmatched. The CDR3 spells CASRTGAGQLYF. The sequenced CDR3 bases are TGTGCTAGCAGGACAGGGGCCGGGCAGCTCTAC.

Comments on this clone: The germline and genes are mouse ones. Read data end 1 residue before the CDR3 end; the end is taken from the germline J gene. This rearrangement joins TRBV3 to TRBJ1-3; 7 nucleotides align to TRBD1. J was trimmed by 3 bases and V by 4 bases; bases with no gene match: 3. Germline V CDR1 and CDR2: SNHLY, FYNGKV (reference sequence). The CDR3 is made up of 14 amino acids. CDR3 residues: CASSSDRVGNTLYF. Incomplete CDR3 DNA: TGTGCCAGCAGCTCCGACAGGGTTGGAAATACGCTCTAT.

This clone was observed a few times. Gene names and germline refer to mouse. With the read ending 1 residue before the CDR3 end, the germline J gene is used to fill in that end. This sequence joins TRBV29 and TRBJ1-4; tentative D call: TRBD1 (5 bases). In germline, CDR1 is MSHET, CDR2 SYDVDS. V was cut by 6 bases and J by 4 bases, with 9 bases left in between. The CDR3 spans 13 residues. The CDR3 bases that were read are TGTGCTAGCAGCGAGGACAACAACGAAAGATTATTT. Protein sequence: CASSEDNNERLF. The whole CDR3 sequence is CASSEDNNERLFF. The entire variable domain, with the rest obtained from reference TRBV29 and TRBJ1-4, is as follows: DMKVTQMPRYLIKRMGENVLLECGQDMSHETMYWYRQDPGLGLQLIYISYDVDSNSEGDIPKGYRVSRKKREHFSLILDSAKTNQTSVYFCASSEDNNERLFFGHGTKLSVL.

This clone has only a few counts. The gene names given are mouse names. The read is 1 residue too short to cover the CDR3 end, so that end is filled in from the germline J gene. The chain links TRBV15 to TRBJ2-2, with a tentative D call TRBD1 (5 bases). Germline CDR1 reads SGHND; CDR2 reads FRSKSL. This CDR3 comprises 14 residues. Trimming pared 6 bases from V and 0 bases from J, leaving 8 bases between. The CDR3 DNA, read in part, is TGTGCCAGCAGACAGACAGCAAACACCGGGCAGCTCTAC. Its protein is CASRQTANTGQLY. The CDR3 in its entirety is CASRQTANTGQLYF.

In the case of this clone: Gene names are the mouse ones. The CDR3 end lies 1 residue beyond the end of the read and is filled in from the germline J gene. The genes are TRBV26 and TRBJ2-7; 9 bases are a match to TRBD1. CDR3 length equals 15 residues. J was trimmed by 0 bases and V by 6 bases; bases with no gene match: 6. Germline V gene data show CDR1 as KGHPV and CDR2 as FQNQEV (reference sequence). CDR3 residues: CASRPGQGISYEQYF. Incomplete CDR3 DNA: TGTGCCAGCAGACCCGGACAGGGGATCTCCTATGAACAGTAC.

Note on this clone: These gene names are mouse names. The sequenced fragment ends 1 residue before the CDR3 boundary, so the rest is inferred from the germline J gene. The rearrangement uses TRBV4 and TRBJ2-7; D possibly corresponds to TRBD2 (5 bases). Trimming pared 3 bases from V and 4 bases from J, leaving 10 bases between. The V gene's germline CDR1 is LGHDT and CDR2 YNNKQL (reference sequence). The CDR3 is made up of 13 amino acids. CDR3 bases read: TGTGCCAGCAGCTACTGGGAGCCTTATGAACAGTAC. Protein: CASSYWEPYEQY. Given in full, the CDR3 is CASSYWEPYEQYF.

As to this clone: Gene names denote mouse genes. Read data end 1 residue before the CDR3 end; the end is taken from the germline J gene. The rearrangement uses TRBV3 and TRBJ1-1; a weak D match, TRBD1 (6 bases). The V and J ends lost 2 bases and 0 bases respectively, with 7 bases between them. Germline loops: CDR1 SNHLY, CDR2 FYNGKV (reference sequence). The CDR3 has 14 residues. CDR3 amino acids: CASSLSGANTEVFF. The part of the CDR3 DNA that was read is TGTGCCAGCAGCTTATCAGGGGCAAACACAGAAGTCTTC.

This clone was seen more than once but under ten times. Mouse names are used for the genes. The DNA ends 1 residue before the CDR3 does, and the rest of the CDR3 is filled in from the germline J gene. The chain couples TRBV26 to TRBJ1-3, with D possibly being TRBD1 (6 bases). The CDR3 consists of 13 residues. V was trimmed by 6 bases and J by 1 base, leaving 7 bases between them. Germline CDR1 KGHPV, CDR2 FQNQEV (reference sequence). Here the CDR3 reads CASRQGSGNTLYF. The CDR3 bases that were read are TGTGCCAGCAGACAGGGCTCTGGAAATACGCTCTAT.

With respect to this clone: The genes and germline here are from mouse. The CDR3 is cut off 1 residue early in the read; its end comes from the germline J gene. The chain employs TRBV14 and TRBJ2-7; 8 bases are shared with TRBD1. J gave up 7 bases and V 5 bases, and 5 bases lay outside the gene matches. This CDR3 has 12 residues. Germline assignment: CDR1 SGHDT and CDR2 FRDEAV. The CDR3 loop reads CASSPGGGEQYF. CDR3 bases read: TGTGCCAGCAGCCCAGGGGGCGGGGAACAGTAC.

As to this clone: Germline and genes: mouse. The covered CDR3 bases are TGTGCCAGCAGTATAAGGGACTGGGGGGACCAAGACACCCAGTAC. This sequence encodes CASSIRDWGDQDTQY. The entire CDR3 protein is CASSIRDWGDQDTQYF. The chain recombines TRBV19 with TRBJ2-5, with 12 bases identical to TRBD2. The read falls 1 residue short of the CDR3 end, and the missing part is taken from the germline J gene. The CDR3 covers 16 residues. With V trimmed by 1 base and J by 1 base, 1 base remained unmatched. Germline CDR1 and CDR2: FNHDT and SITEND (reference sequence).

In regard to this clone: Gene and germline names: mouse. Read coverage stops 1 residue before the CDR3 terminus; the germline J gene supplies the remainder. The chain links TRBV16 to TRBJ2-5, with 7 bases lining up with TRBD1. J gave up 0 bases and V 4 bases, and 4 bases lay outside the gene matches. The germline CDR1 and CDR2 sequences are SGHSA and FRNQAP. The CDR3 totals 15 residues. The CDR3 sequence is CASSYRGVNQDTQYF. The sequenced part of the CDR3 DNA is TGTGCAAGCAGCTACAGGGGTGTTAACCAAGACACCCAGTAC.

A word on this clone: The gene symbols are mouse symbols. With the read ending 1 residue before the CDR3 end, the germline J gene is used to fill in that end. The rearrangement links TRBV26 to TRBJ2-5; 9 nucleotides agree with TRBD1. Germline lookup yields CDR1 KGHPV and CDR2 FQNQEV (reference sequence). The V and J ends lost 4 bases and 6 bases, in that order; junction bases with no gene match: 2. The CDR3 runs to 13 residues. The sequenced CDR3 bases are TGTGCCAGCAGTCGGGACAGGGTCGACACCCAGTAC. Amino acids: CASSRDRVDTQY. The entire CDR3 reads CASSRDRVDTQYF.